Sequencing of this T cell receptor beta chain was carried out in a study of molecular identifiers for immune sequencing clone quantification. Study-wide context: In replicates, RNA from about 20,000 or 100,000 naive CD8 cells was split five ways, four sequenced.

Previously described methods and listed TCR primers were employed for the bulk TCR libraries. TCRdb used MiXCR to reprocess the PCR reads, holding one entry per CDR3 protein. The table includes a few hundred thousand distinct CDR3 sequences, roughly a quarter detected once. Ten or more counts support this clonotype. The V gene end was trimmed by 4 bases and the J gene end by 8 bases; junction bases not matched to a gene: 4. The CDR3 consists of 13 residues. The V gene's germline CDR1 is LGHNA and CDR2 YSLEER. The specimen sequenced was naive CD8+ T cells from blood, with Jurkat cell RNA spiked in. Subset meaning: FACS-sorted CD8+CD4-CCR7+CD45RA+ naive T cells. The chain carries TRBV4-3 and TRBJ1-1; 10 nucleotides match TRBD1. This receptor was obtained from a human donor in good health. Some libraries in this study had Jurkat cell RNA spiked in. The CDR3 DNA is TGCGCCAGCAGCCCGAGACAGGGGGCGGAAGCTTTCTTT. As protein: CASSPRQGAEAFF.